The 27 T cell receptor beta chains below all came from one sample that was sequenced in a study of blood T cell repertoires in COVID-19. Clones were read by immunoSEQ multiplex PCR, and TCRdb kept only the in-frame ones, dropping some. The data contain under 250,000 clones, roughly 80% of them singletons. The sample taken for sequencing was peripheral blood. The receptors were sampled from an elderly woman with acute or convalescent COVID-19.

There are a few counts of this clone. The chain combines TRBV28 with TRBJ2-5, with 10 positions matching TRBD1. V lost 1 base to trimming and J lost 3 bases; unmatched junction nucleotides: 2. Looked up from germline, CDR1 is MDHEN and CDR2 is SYDVKM. This CDR3 region has 15 residues. CDR3 residues: CASSLSGTGEETQYF. The CDR3 bases are TGTGCCAGCAGTTTATCGGGGACAGGGGAAGAGACCCAGTACTTC.

V and J are TRBV3-1 (or the pseudogene TRBV3-2) and TRBJ2-1; 9 bases fit TRBD2. Germline values: CDR1 LGHDT, CDR2 YNNKEL (reference sequence). The CDR3 runs 15 residues. Trimming removed 4 bases from V and 4 bases from J; junction bases left unmatched: 5. The CDR3: CASSLGLALYNEQFF. Written as DNA, the CDR3 is TGTGCCAGCAGCCTGGGACTAGCACTATACAATGAGCAGTTCTTC.

The chain couples TRBV30 to TRBJ2-7, with D possibly being TRBD1 (6 bases). V lost 4 bases and J lost 3, with 13 bases in between. This CDR3 region has 13 residues. Germline V gives CDR1 GTSNPN, CDR2 SVGIG (reference sequence). CDR3 amino acids: CAWNSGASYEQYF. Written as DNA, the CDR3 is TGTGCCTGGAATTCAGGGGCAAGCTACGAGCAGTACTTC.

To note about this clone: Additional DNA sequences in this sample encode the identical CDR3. V is TRBV5-1 and J is TRBJ2-3; perhaps TRBD1 as D (6 bases). The CDR3 consists of 14 residues. V dropped 4 bases and J dropped 2 bases, with 11 bases sitting between them. Per germline, CDR1 SGHRS and CDR2 YFSETQ. The CDR3 nucleotides read TGCGCCAGCAGCCAGGGGCAGCCCACAGATACGCAGTATTTT. Its protein is CASSQGQPTDTQYF. The variable domain in full, with the rest retrieved from reference TRBV5-1 and TRBJ2-3, is KAGVTQTPRYLIKTRGQQVTLSCSPISGHRSVSWYQQTPGQGLQFLFEYFSETQRNKGNFPGRFSGRQFSNSRSEMNVSTLELGDSALYLCASSQGQPTDTQYFGPGTRLTVL.

The V and J genes are TRBV30 and TRBJ1-4; TRBD1 matches at 7 bases. The CDR3 is made up of 14 amino acids. Germline V gene data show CDR1 as GTSNPN and CDR2 as SVGIG (reference sequence). V was pared by 2 bases and J by 8 bases, with 8 bases of the junction left unmatched. The CDR3 spells CAWSLDRRFEKLFF. The CDR3 coding sequence is TGTGCCTGGAGTCTGGACAGGAGATTCGAAAAACTGTTTTTT.

This chain connects TRBV14 to TRBJ2-7; TRBD2 might be the D (5 bases). Trimming removed 1 base at V and 5 bases at J, with 15 bases between. The CDR3 spans 15 residues. Germline loops: CDR1 SGHDN, CDR2 FVKESK. In DNA form, the CDR3 reads TGTGCCAGCAGCCAAGGGCGGCTACCGAGGGACGAGCAGTACTTC. Its translation is CASSQGRLPRDEQYF.

The chain joins TRBV19 to TRBJ1-4; possibly TRBD1 for D (5 bases). V shed 3 bases and J shed 8 bases, with 13 bases lying between them. The CDR3 runs to 14 residues. Germline V gene lookup returns CDR1 LNHDA and CDR2 SQIVND (reference sequence). CDR3 in amino acids: CASSIGKGVEKLFF. In DNA form, the CDR3 reads TGTGCCAGTAGTATCGGTAAAGGGGTGGAAAAACTGTTTTTT.

The rearrangement joins TRBV5-1 to TRBJ2-7, with 8 bases matching TRBD2. CDR3 length equals 15 residues. Unmatched junction bases numbered 8, after V lost 0 bases and J lost 6 bases. Germline CDR1 SGHRS, CDR2 YFSETQ. The CDR3 reads CASSLDLREASEQYF. The CDR3 DNA is TGCGCCAGCAGCTTGGATTTGCGGGAGGCAAGCGAGCAGTACTTC.

V gene TRBV2 combines with J gene TRBJ2-1, with 7 bases lining up with TRBD1. V lost 4 bases and J lost 10; bases outside the gene matches: 16. Germline values: CDR1 SNHLY, CDR2 FYNNEI. CDR3 length equals 16 residues. CDR3 loop: CASSADRAALSGEQFF. CDR3 DNA sequence: TGTGCCAGCAGTGCCGACAGGGCAGCCCTCTCCGGGGAGCAGTTCTTC.

The CDR3 DNA reads TGTGCCAGCAGTGAGCAGCGGGGGGAGGGTGAGCAGTTCTTC. Protein sequence: CASSEQRGEGEQFF. The rearrangement joins TRBV2 to TRBJ2-1, with TRBD2 matching 9 bases. CDR3 length equals 14 residues. The germline CDR1 and CDR2 sequences are SNHLY and FYNNEI. The V and J ends lost 3 bases and 9 bases, in that order; junction bases with no gene match: 6.

The gene calls are TRBV5-1 and TRBJ2-2, with unresolved D. The CDR3 length is 15 residues. Trimming removed 1 base at V and 0 bases at J, with 7 bases between. Germline V gene lookup returns CDR1 SGHRS and CDR2 YFSETQ. The CDR3 coding sequence is TGCGCCAGCAGCTTGCCAGATGCGAACACCGGGGAGCTGTTTTTT. This encodes CASSLPDANTGELFF.

V usage is TRBV2 and J usage is TRBJ2-5; a possible D gene is TRBD1 (6 bases). The CDR3 sequence is 13 residues long. The V gene's germline CDR1 is SNHLY and CDR2 FYNNEI. V lost 7 bases and J 9 bases, leaving 18 bases between the germline ends. The CDR3 loop reads CASNAGVPTAQYF. The CDR3 DNA is TGTGCCAGCAATGCAGGGGTCCCCACCGCCCAGTACTTC.

This sequence joins TRBV19 and TRBJ2-7, with D possibly matching TRBD2 (5 bases). CDR3 size: 14 residues. Germline loops: CDR1 LNHDA, CDR2 SQIVND (reference sequence). V was shortened by 6 bases and J by 5 bases, with 17 bases between the two germline ends. For the CDR3, the DNA is TGTGCCAGTAGCAGACCGGGAAGCTTCCACGAGCAGTACTTC. The encoded protein is CASSRPGSFHEQYF.

Note on this clone: The same CDR3 is also encoded by other DNA sequences in this sample. The chain uses TRBV3-1 (or the pseudogene TRBV3-2) and TRBJ2-2, with D unclear. CDR1 LGHDT and CDR2 YNNKEL come from the germline V gene (reference sequence). V shed 1 base and J shed 4 bases, with 4 bases lying between them. The CDR3 sequence is 13 residues long. CDR3 amino acids: CASSQVSTGELFF. In nucleotides, the CDR3 is TGTGCCAGCAGCCAAGTGAGCACCGGGGAGCTGTTTTTT.

The rearrangement uses TRBV5-8 and TRBJ2-1, with D possibly matching TRBD2 (7 bases). The germline V gene encodes CDR1 SGHTS and CDR2 YDEGEE. This CDR3 is built from 17 residues. With 2 bases removed from V and 3 bases from J, the gap between germline ends came to 18 bases. CDR3 loop: CASSLSYGGADYNEQFF. In DNA, the CDR3 is TGTGCCAGCAGCTTAAGCTATGGGGGGGCAGACTACAATGAGCAGTTCTTC.

The rearrangement uses TRBV7-3 and TRBJ2-3; 7 bases map to TRBD2. The CDR3 runs to 15 residues. V trimming: 2 bases; J trimming: 2 bases; junction bases outside the gene matches: 4. Germline V CDR1 and CDR2: SGHTA, FQGTGA. CDR3 in DNA: TGTGCCAGCAGCTTACTAGCGGAGCTCACAGATACGCAGTATTTT. This gives the protein CASSLLAELTDTQYF.

The chain recombines TRBV2 with TRBJ2-1, with TRBD2 as a possible D gene (6 bases). The length of the CDR3 is 14 residues. The germline V and J ends were trimmed by 7 bases and 2 bases, with 12 bases remaining between them. CDR1 is SNHLY, CDR2 FYNNEI, per germline. Here the CDR3 DNA reads TGTGCCAGCAAAAGGGGAGGAACCTACAATGAGCAGTTCTTC. Its translation: CASKRGGTYNEQFF. The whole variable domain, remainder taken from reference TRBV2 and TRBJ2-1, is EPEVTQTPSHQVTQMGQEVILRCVPISNHLYFYWYRQILGQKVEFLVSFYNNEISEKSEIFDDQFSVERPDGSNFTLKIRSTKLEDSAMYFCASKRGGTYNEQFFGPGTRLTVL.

The rearrangement uses TRBV10-3 and TRBJ1-5, with a weak D call TRBD1 (6 bases). The CDR3 is made up of 15 amino acids. The V gene lost 11 bases and the J gene lost 0 bases, with 17 bases spanning the gap. The germline gives CDR1 ENHRY, CDR2 SYGVKD. The CDR3 spells CASRRGLDSNQPQHF. The CDR3, as DNA: TGTGCCTCCAGAAGGGGGTTGGATAGCAATCAGCCCCAGCATTTT.

This chain connects TRBV29-1 to TRBJ1-1, with D maybe TRBD1 (6 bases). Trimming removed 4 bases at V and 10 bases at J, with 19 bases between. This CDR3 has 13 residues. Germline V gives CDR1 SQVTM, CDR2 ANQGSEA. The CDR3: CSVGAGQGRGAFF. The CDR3, as DNA: TGCAGCGTTGGGGCTGGGCAGGGGCGCGGAGCTTTCTTT. Drawing the rest from reference TRBV29-1 and TRBJ1-1, the complete variable domain is SAVISQKPSRDICQRGTSLTIQCQVDSQVTMMFWYRQQPGQSLTLIATANQGSEATYESGFVIDKFPISRPNLTFSTLTVSNMSPEDSSIYLCSVGAGQGRGAFFGQGTRLTVV.

V usage is TRBV27 and J usage is TRBJ2-2; 15 nucleotides agree with TRBD2. Per the germline V gene, CDR1 is MNHEY and CDR2 is SMNVEV (reference sequence). This CDR3 is built from 19 residues. With V trimmed by 5 bases and J by 4 bases, 11 bases remained unmatched. CDR3 in DNA: TGTGCCAGCAGTCCCCTAAGGACTAGCGGGAGGGCGGGCACCGGGGAGCTGTTTTTT. It translates to CASSPLRTSGRAGTGELFF.

This chain uses TRBV5-1 with TRBJ1-3; possible D gene TRBD1, 6 bases. Germline V CDR1 and CDR2: SGHRS, YFSETQ. The CDR3 runs 14 residues. V lost 4 bases and J lost 0, with 8 bases in between. In DNA form, the CDR3 reads TGCGCCAGCAGCCTCAGGGGCTCTGGAAACACCATATATTTT. It specifies CASSLRGSGNTIYF. Using reference TRBV5-1 and TRBJ1-3 for the parts outside the CDR3, the full variable domain is KAGVTQTPRYLIKTRGQQVTLSCSPISGHRSVSWYQQTPGQGLQFLFEYFSETQRNKGNFPGRFSGRQFSNSRSEMNVSTLELGDSALYLCASSLRGSGNTIYFGEGSWLTVV.

The rearrangement uses TRBV18 and TRBJ1-2; D remains unclear. The germline V and J ends were trimmed by 2 bases and 4 bases, with 11 bases remaining between them. CDR3 length: 14 residues. The germline CDR1 and CDR2 sequences are KGHSH and LQKENI. The CDR3 DNA reads as TGTGCCAGCTCACCAAACGGGAACACCTATGGCTACACCTTC. This gives the protein CASSPNGNTYGYTF. Combining the CDR3 with reference TRBV18 and TRBJ1-2 gives the whole variable domain NAGVMQNPRHLVRRRGQEARLRCSPMKGHSHVYWYRQLPEEGLKFMVYLQKENIIDESGMPKERFSAEFPKEGPSILRIQQVVRGDSAAYFCASSPNGNTYGYTFGSGTRLTVV.

This rearrangement joins TRBV6-1 to TRBJ2-6; D remains unclear. Germline lookup yields CDR1 MNHNS and CDR2 SASEGT. The V end lost 3 bases, the J end lost 0 bases, and 6 bases lay between the germline ends. This CDR3 is 15 amino acids long. The CDR3 DNA is TGTGCCAGCAGTGAGAGGCTCTCTGGGGCCAACGTCCTGACTTTC. It codes for CASSERLSGANVLTF.

The chain uses TRBV27 and TRBJ1-5; D is possibly TRBD1 (5 bases). V lost 6 bases, J lost 7 bases, and 13 bases lay in between. The CDR3 consists of 13 residues. In germline, CDR1 is MNHEY, CDR2 SMNVEV (reference sequence). The DNA of the CDR3 is TGTGCCAGCAGCGTTACGGGACTGCAGCCCCAGCATTTT. Translated: CASSVTGLQPQHF.

The chain recombines TRBV10-1 with TRBJ2-7, with D perhaps TRBD2 (5 bases). The ends were cut back, 0 bases at V and 2 bases at J, with 11 bases in the middle. This CDR3 comprises 15 residues. CDR1 WNHNN and CDR2 SYGVQD come from the germline V gene (reference sequence). DNA for the CDR3: TGCGCCAGCAGTGAGTCACGGGAATACACCTACGAGCAGTACTTC. This encodes CASSESREYTYEQYF.

J is TRBJ1-2 and V is TRBV28, with TRBD1 as a possible D gene (5 bases). CDR3 length: 14 amino acids. V dropped 2 bases and J dropped 4 bases, with 11 bases sitting between them. Germline V CDR1 and CDR2: MDHEN, SYDVKM. Here the CDR3 DNA reads TGTGCCAGCAGTTTAGGCAGGGCAAGCTATGGCTACACCTTC. The encoded protein is CASSLGRASYGYTF.

V usage is TRBV18 and J usage is TRBJ1-5; D might be TRBD1 (6 bases). The CDR3 extends over 14 amino acids. V lost 3 bases and J lost 7, with 13 bases in between. Per germline, CDR1 KGHSH and CDR2 LQKENI. The CDR3 protein is CASSPTGGRQPQHF. The CDR3 DNA reads TGTGCCAGCTCACCGACAGGTGGAAGGCAGCCCCAGCATTTT.